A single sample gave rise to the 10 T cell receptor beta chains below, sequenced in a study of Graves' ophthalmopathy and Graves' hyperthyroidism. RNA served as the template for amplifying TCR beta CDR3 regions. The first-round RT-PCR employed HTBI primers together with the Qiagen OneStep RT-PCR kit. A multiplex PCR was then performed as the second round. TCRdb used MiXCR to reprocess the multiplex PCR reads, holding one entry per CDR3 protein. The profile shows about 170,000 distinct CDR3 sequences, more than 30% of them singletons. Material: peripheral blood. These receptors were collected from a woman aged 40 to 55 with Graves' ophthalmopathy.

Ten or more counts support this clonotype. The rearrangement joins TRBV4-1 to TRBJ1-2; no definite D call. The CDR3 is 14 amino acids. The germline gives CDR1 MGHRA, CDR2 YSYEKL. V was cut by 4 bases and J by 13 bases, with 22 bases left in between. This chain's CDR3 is CASSPGRRSSKGTF. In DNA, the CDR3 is TGCGCCAGCAGCCCAGGACGGAGGTCATCTAAGGGCACCTTC.

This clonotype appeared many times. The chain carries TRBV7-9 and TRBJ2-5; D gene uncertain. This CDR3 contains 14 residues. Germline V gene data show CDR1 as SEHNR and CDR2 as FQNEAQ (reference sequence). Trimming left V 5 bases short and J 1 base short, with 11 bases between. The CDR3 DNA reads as TGTGCCAGCAGCATCGGAAGGGCCCAAGAGACCCAGTACTTC. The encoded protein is CASSIGRAQETQYF.

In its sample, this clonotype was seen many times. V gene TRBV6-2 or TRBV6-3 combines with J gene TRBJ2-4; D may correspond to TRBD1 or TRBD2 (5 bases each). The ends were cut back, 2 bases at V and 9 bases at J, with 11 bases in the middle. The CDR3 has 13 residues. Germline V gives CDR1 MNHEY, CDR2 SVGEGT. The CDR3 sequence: CASSYPQRGIQYF. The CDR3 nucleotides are TGTGCCAGCAGTTACCCCCAGAGGGGCATTCAGTACTTC.

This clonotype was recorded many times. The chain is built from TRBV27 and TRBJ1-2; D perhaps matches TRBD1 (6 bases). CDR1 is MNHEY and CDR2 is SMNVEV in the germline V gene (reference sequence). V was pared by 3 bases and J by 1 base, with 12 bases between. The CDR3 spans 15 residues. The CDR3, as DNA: TGTGCCAGCAGTTTGGGACAACCAGTTAACTATGGCTACACCTTC. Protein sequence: CASSLGQPVNYGYTF.

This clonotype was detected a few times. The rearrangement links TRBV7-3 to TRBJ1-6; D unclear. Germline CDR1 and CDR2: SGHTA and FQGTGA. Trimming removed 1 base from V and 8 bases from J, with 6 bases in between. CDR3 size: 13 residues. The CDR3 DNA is TGTGCCAGCAGCTTAAGCGGGGATTCACCCCTCCACTTT. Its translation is CASSLSGDSPLHF.

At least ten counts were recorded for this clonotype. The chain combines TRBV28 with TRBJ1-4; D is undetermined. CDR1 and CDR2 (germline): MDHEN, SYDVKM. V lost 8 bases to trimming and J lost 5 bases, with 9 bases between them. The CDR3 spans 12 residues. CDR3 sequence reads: CASGAGNEKLFF. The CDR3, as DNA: TGTGCCAGCGGCGCTGGAAATGAAAAACTGTTTTTT.

CDR3 sequence: CASGIAGKTGEQYF. In DNA form, the CDR3 reads TGTGCCAGCGGCATAGCGGGAAAAACGGGGGAGCAGTACTTC. The chain uses TRBV6-2 or TRBV6-3 and TRBJ2-7; 8 bases map to TRBD2. The CDR3 consists of 14 residues. The V gene end was trimmed by 8 bases and the J gene end by 7 bases; junction bases not matched to a gene: 13. Per the germline V gene, CDR1 is MNHEY and CDR2 is SVGEGT.

The CDR3 coding sequence is TGTGCCAGCAGTTACGTGGGGGCGGGGGAGCAGTACTTC. This translates into CASSYVGAGEQYF. The V call is TRBV28, the J call TRBJ2-7; the D gene could be TRBD1 or TRBD2 (6 bases each). Per the germline V gene, CDR1 is MDHEN and CDR2 is SYDVKM. This CDR3 is 13 amino acids long. Trimming pared 4 bases from V and 7 bases from J, leaving 14 bases between.

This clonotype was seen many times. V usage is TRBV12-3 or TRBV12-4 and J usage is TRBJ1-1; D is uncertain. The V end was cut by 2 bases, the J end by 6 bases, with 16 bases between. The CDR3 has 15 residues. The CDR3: CASSLSGRSNSEAFF. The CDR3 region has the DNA TGTGCCAGCAGTTTATCGGGCAGATCGAATTCTGAAGCTTTCTTT.

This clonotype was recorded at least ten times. CDR3 in amino acids: CASSQHPTGSQYEQYF. In DNA, the CDR3 is TGTGCCAGCAGCCAACATCCGACAGGGAGCCAGTACGAGCAGTACTTC. The chain uses TRBV4-2 and TRBJ2-7; 7 nucleotides align to TRBD1. V gave up 2 bases and J gave up 4 bases; unmatched junction bases: 11. The CDR3 extends over 16 amino acids. Germline assignment: CDR1 LGHNA and CDR2 YNFKEQ.